These 27 T cell receptor beta chains were sequenced from one sample in a study of CD8+CD57+ T cells in acquired aplastic anemia. The TCR beta profiling, which covered VDJ combination and CDR3 sequence, was carried out using genomic DNA as the template. In TCRdb, the reads were re-called with MiXCR into one record per CDR3 protein. The data contain about 170,000 distinct CDR3 sequences, about three fifths of them singletons. Sample: sorted CD4+, CD8+, or CD8+CD57+ T cells (not recorded which) from PBMCs. The source of these receptors is a human donor in good health.

In DNA form, the CDR3 reads TGTGCCAGCAGCTTAGGACTGATAACTAGCACAGATACGCAGTATTTT. Translated, it gives CASSLGLITSTDTQYF. The chain joins TRBV7-2 to TRBJ2-3, with unresolved D. Germline CDR1 SGHTA, CDR2 FQGNSA. V was cut by 1 base and J by 0 bases, with 11 bases left in between. This CDR3 spans 16 amino acids.

The rearrangement joins TRBV7-8 to TRBJ2-7; D possibly corresponds to TRBD2 (5 bases). Looked up from germline, CDR1 is SGHVS and CDR2 is FQNEAQ. V gave up 8 bases and J gave up 1 base, with 12 bases separating them. The CDR3 is 13 amino acids. This CDR3 reads CASVREVSYEQYF. In nucleotides, the CDR3 is TGTGCCAGCGTGAGGGAAGTTTCCTACGAGCAGTACTTC.

The chain is built from TRBV9 and TRBJ2-7; 13 bases are shared with TRBD2. The end of the DNA aligns better with TRBJ2-5, so the J call may be wrong. The CDR3 contains 17 residues. The germline V gene has CDR1 SGDLS and CDR2 YYNGEE. The CDR3 DNA sequence: TGTGCCAGCAGCGTCGGACTAGCGGGAGTTGTGTTGGAGACCCAGTACTTC. This encodes CASSVGLAGVVLETQYF.

The table lists this clonotype with many counts. Being one base from a much bigger clone, this may be a read error. The rearrangement joins TRBV15 to TRBJ2-1; tentatively, D is TRBD1 (6 bases). CDR1 LNHNV and CDR2 YYDKDF come from the germline V gene (reference sequence). The CDR3 spans 16 residues. Trimming left V 3 bases short and J 5 bases short, with 17 bases between. The CDR3 spells CATSSTRGRGNNEQFF. In DNA, the CDR3 is TGTGCCACCAGCAGCACCCGAGGCAGGGGAAACAATGAGCAGTTCTTC.

In this sample, this clonotype turned up once. One junction end does not reproduce the germline sequence, and a read error may be involved. The CDR3 loop reads CASRSGNRGQNTGELFF. The CDR3 DNA follows: TGCGCCAGCAGGTCAGGGAACAGGGGGCAGAACACTGGGGAGCTGTTTTTT. The chain uses TRBV5-1 and TRBJ2-2; the match to TRBD1 covers 9 bases. Germline V gene sequence: CDR1 SGHRS, CDR2 YFSETQ. The CDR3 runs 17 residues.

At least ten counts were recorded for this clonotype. The rearrangement uses TRBV10-3 and TRBJ2-1; the match to TRBD2 covers 13 bases. In germline, CDR1 is ENHRY, CDR2 SYGVKD. The V gene end was trimmed by 3 bases and the J gene end by 5 bases; junction bases not matched to a gene: 10. The CDR3 sequence is 18 residues long. CDR3 in amino acids: CAISEQLAGGPVDNEQFF. The CDR3 DNA reads as TGTGCCATCAGTGAACAACTAGCGGGAGGGCCCGTAGACAATGAGCAGTTCTTC.

The V gene is TRBV19, the J gene TRBJ1-1; TRBD1 aligns across 9 bases. The germline CDR1 and CDR2 sequences are LNHDA and SQIVND (reference sequence). This CDR3 is 16 amino acids long. The V and J ends lost 3 bases and 5 bases, in that order; junction bases with no gene match: 10. The DNA of the CDR3 is TGTGCCAGTAGTATGTCCGGGACAGGGAGTGGAACTGAAGCTTTCTTT. Translated, it gives CASSMSGTGSGTEAFF.

CDR3 in amino acids: CASSPAGNQPQHF. CDR3 in DNA: TGTGCCAGCAGCCCGGCGGGCAATCAGCCCCAGCATTTT. The rearrangement links TRBV14 to TRBJ1-5; D gene unclear. The CDR3 consists of 13 residues. The V end lost 4 bases, the J end lost 2 bases, and 6 bases lay between the germline ends. The germline V gene has CDR1 SGHDN and CDR2 FVKESK. Together with reference TRBV14 and TRBJ1-5, the CDR3 gives the full variable domain: EAGVTQFPSHSVIEKGQTVTLRCDPISGHDNLYWYRRVMGKEIKFLLHFVKESKQDESGMPNNRFLAERTGGTYSTLKVQPAELEDSGVYFCASSPAGNQPQHFGDGTRLSIL.

The gene calls are TRBV19 and TRBJ2-7; D gene uncertain. This CDR3 has 13 amino acids. Germline-derived CDR1 and CDR2 are LNHDA and SQIVND (reference sequence). V shed 3 bases and J shed 3 bases, with 9 bases lying between them. DNA for the CDR3: TGTGCCAGTAGTATTGAAGGGTTCTACGAGCAGTACTTC. Protein product: CASSIEGFYEQYF.

V usage is TRBV7-9 and J usage is TRBJ2-1; TRBD2 aligns across 16 bases. CDR1 and CDR2 from the germline V gene are SEHNR and FQNEAQ (reference sequence). The CDR3 covers 19 residues. V lost 3 bases and J lost 7; bases outside the gene matches: 12. CDR3 in amino acids: CASSLLGTSGRAVWNEQFF. The CDR3 coding sequence is TGTGCCAGCAGCTTGTTGGGGACTAGCGGGAGGGCCGTATGGAATGAGCAGTTCTTC. The variable domain in full, completed from reference TRBV7-9 and TRBJ2-1, reads DTGVSQNPRHKITKRGQNVTFRCDPISEHNRLYWYRQTLGQGPEFLTYFQNEAQLEKSRLLSDRFSAERPKGSFSTLEIQRTEQGDSAMYLCASSLLGTSGRAVWNEQFFGPGTRLTVL.

In this sample, this clonotype turned up a few times. The chain couples TRBV20-1 to TRBJ2-1; D is undetermined. CDR3 length: 10 residues. The germline V gene encodes CDR1 DFQATT and CDR2 SNEGSKA (reference sequence). V lost 4 bases and J 10 bases, leaving 8 bases between the germline ends. The CDR3 loop reads CSANWREQFF. The CDR3 DNA is TGCAGTGCTAATTGGCGGGAGCAGTTCTTC.

There are a few counts of this clonotype. The chain is built from TRBV20-1 and TRBJ1-2; a possible D gene is TRBD1 (6 bases). Trimming left V 3 bases short and J 14 bases short, with 19 bases between. This CDR3 is built from 12 residues. Germline V gene sequence: CDR1 DFQATT, CDR2 SNEGSKA (reference sequence). CDR3 in DNA: TGCAGTGCTAGGAGTCTTGACAGGCACAATACCTTC. This encodes CSARSLDRHNTF.

The rearrangement links TRBV4-3 to TRBJ2-7; a weak D match, TRBD2 (6 bases). The length of the CDR3 is 15 residues. Germline V gene data show CDR1 as LGHNA and CDR2 as YSLEER. With 1 base removed from V and 3 bases from J, the gap between germline ends came to 13 bases. The CDR3 protein is CASSQVEEGGYEQYF. CDR3 DNA: TGCGCCAGCAGCCAAGTGGAGGAGGGAGGCTACGAGCAGTACTTC.

This rearrangement joins TRBV20-1 to TRBJ2-7; 8 nucleotides line up with TRBD2. Trimming removed 4 bases from V and 5 bases from J; junction bases left unmatched: 4. This CDR3 is built from 12 residues. Germline lookup yields CDR1 DFQATT and CDR2 SNEGSKA (reference sequence). Here the CDR3 DNA reads TGCAGTGCTACGGGAGGGAACGACGAGCAGTACTTC. This gives the protein CSATGGNDEQYF.

This clonotype was detected many times. The rearrangement uses TRBV15 and TRBJ1-1; D gene ambiguous. This CDR3 region has 13 residues. From germline, CDR1 is LNHNV and CDR2 YYDKDF (reference sequence). V shed 1 base and J shed 0 bases, with 3 bases lying between them. The CDR3 DNA reads as TGTGCCACCAGCAGAGGGATGAACACTGAAGCTTTCTTT. It specifies CATSRGMNTEAFF.

This clonotype was recorded once. The rearrangement joins TRBV7-9 to TRBJ2-7; 9 nucleotides line up with TRBD1. With V trimmed by 1 base and J by 1 base, 8 bases remained unmatched. Germline CDR1 SEHNR, CDR2 FQNEAQ (reference sequence). CDR3 length: 17 amino acids. The CDR3 loop reads CASSLGAPGQGSYEQYF. The DNA of the CDR3 is TGTGCCAGCAGCTTAGGGGCCCCGGGACAGGGATCCTACGAGCAGTACTTC.

CDR3 nucleotides: TGTGCCAGCAAAAGGTACACTGAAGCTTTCTTT. Residues: CASKRYTEAFF. The V call is TRBV24-1, the J call TRBJ1-1; unclear D gene. V lost 11 bases to trimming and J lost 3 bases, with 9 bases between them. The V gene's germline CDR1 is KGHDR and CDR2 SFDVKD. The CDR3 has 11 amino acids.

Note on this clonotype: Given the absence of the conserved phenylalanine or tryptophan at the CDR3 end, a read error is likely. Because the CDR3's place on the DNA is in doubt, the DNA is left out and the CDR3 is given as listed by TCRdb. The chain combines TRBV5-1 with TRBJ2-7; TRBD1 reflects the table's D call only, with no check against the DNA. The CDR3 is 14 amino acids long, termini counted. CDR1 is SGHRS and CDR2 is YFSETQ in the germline V gene. Here the CDR3 reads CASSRVGQGDEQYL.

The chain joins TRBV19 to TRBJ1-2; TRBD1 is a possible D gene (5 bases). Trimming removed 5 bases from V and 2 bases from J, with 9 bases in between. The CDR3 runs 13 residues. The germline CDR1 and CDR2 sequences are LNHDA and SQIVND (reference sequence). The CDR3 region is CASSSGPNYGYTF. CDR3 DNA sequence: TGTGCCAGTAGTTCGGGGCCCAACTATGGCTACACCTTC.

The chain carries TRBV6-1 and TRBJ2-6, with D hard to call. The V gene's germline CDR1 is MNHNS and CDR2 SASEGT. Trimming removed 3 bases from V and 1 base from J, with 7 bases in between. This CDR3 is built from 15 residues. The CDR3 nucleotides are TGTGCCAGCAGTGAGGGTAGGTCTGGGGCCAACGTCCTGACTTTC. It translates to CASSEGRSGANVLTF.

This clonotype came up a few times. The chain is built from TRBV25-1 and TRBJ2-2; TRBD1 agrees at 11 bases. V shed 1 base and J 6 bases; nucleotides not matched to a gene: 10. Germline V gene sequence: CDR1 MGHDK, CDR2 SYGVNS. The CDR3 is 18 amino acids. The CDR3 DNA follows: TGTGCCAGCAGTGAATCGGGACAGGGGGTTAGTCAGTCCGGGGAGCTGTTTTTT. Translating it yields CASSESGQGVSQSGELFF.

The genes are TRBV2 and TRBJ1-3; 9 bases match TRBD1. Per germline, CDR1 SNHLY and CDR2 FYNNEI. This CDR3 region has 16 residues. After removal of 5 bases from V and 0 bases from J, the junction contained 5 bases not matched to a gene. For the CDR3, the DNA is TGTGCCAGCAGTAGGGACAGGGCCTCCTCTGGAAACACCATATATTTT. It yields the protein CASSRDRASSGNTIYF.

This clonotype was counted ten times or more. This CDR3 is CASSVDVSETQYF. The CDR3 DNA follows: TGTGCCAGCAGCGTGGATGTTAGTGAGACCCAGTACTTC. The V gene is TRBV9, the J gene TRBJ2-5; unclear D gene. Germline values: CDR1 SGDLS, CDR2 YYNGEE. V gave up 2 bases and J gave up 5 bases, with 10 bases separating them. The CDR3 is made up of 13 amino acids.

The chain is built from TRBV14 and TRBJ2-7; D is unclear. Looked up from germline, CDR1 is SGHDN and CDR2 is FVKESK. With 0 bases removed from V and 6 bases from J, the gap between germline ends came to 6 bases. The CDR3 is 12 amino acids. CDR3 sequence (DNA): TGTGCCAGCAGCCAAGACGGCCTCGAGCAGTACTTC. It specifies CASSQDGLEQYF.

This clonotype has at least ten counts. The V gene is TRBV2, the J gene TRBJ2-3; 13 nucleotides line up with TRBD2. The CDR3 runs to 20 residues. V lost 8 bases to trimming and J lost 4 bases; unmatched junction nucleotides: 21. Germline V gives CDR1 SNHLY, CDR2 FYNNEI. The CDR3 protein is CASRFPGLAGMIGLADTQYF. The CDR3 nucleotides read TGTGCCAGCCGCTTTCCGGGACTAGCGGGAATGATTGGTTTGGCAGATACGCAGTATTTT.

The genes are TRBV5-4 and TRBJ2-5; D perhaps matches TRBD2 (6 bases). Germline CDR1 is SGHNT and CDR2 is YYREEE (reference sequence). V was pared by 3 bases and J by 3 bases, with 15 bases between. The CDR3 has 15 residues. As DNA, the CDR3 is TGTGCCAGCAGCTCTACCGGGGGACTGAAAGAGACCCAGTACTTC. It specifies CASSSTGGLKETQYF.

This clonotype appeared many times. The J gene is TRBJ1-2, the V gene TRBV7-2, with 8 bases that match TRBD1. The J segment lost 5 bases and the V segment lost 5 bases, leaving 7 bases of the junction unmatched. CDR1 is SGHTA and CDR2 is FQGNSA in the germline V gene. The CDR3 runs 14 residues. Here the CDR3 DNA reads TGTGCCAGCAGCGAAGGGACAGGAATATATGGCTACACCTTC. Translation: CASSEGTGIYGYTF.